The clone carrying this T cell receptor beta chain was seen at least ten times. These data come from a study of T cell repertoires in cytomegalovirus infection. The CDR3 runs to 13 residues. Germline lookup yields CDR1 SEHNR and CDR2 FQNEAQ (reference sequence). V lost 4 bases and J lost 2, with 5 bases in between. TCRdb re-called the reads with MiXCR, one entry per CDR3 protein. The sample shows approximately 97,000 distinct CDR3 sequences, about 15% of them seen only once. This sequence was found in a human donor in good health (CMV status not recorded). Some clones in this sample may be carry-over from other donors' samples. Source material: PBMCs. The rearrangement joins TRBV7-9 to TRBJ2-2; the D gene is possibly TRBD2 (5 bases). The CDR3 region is CASSWTNTGELFF. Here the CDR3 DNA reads TGTGCCAGCAGCTGGACTAACACCGGGGAGCTGTTTTTT.